The next 28 T cell receptor beta chains were all read from a single sample in a study of T cell responses to AZD1222 COVID-19 vaccine. Only in-frame clones appear in the TCRdb table, and some are missing; sequencing was by immunoSEQ multiplex PCR. The sample lists some 81,000 clones, about 86% seen once, with 5.5% to 6% in the top ten. The material sequenced was peripheral blood, taken 28 days after the second AZD1222 dose. Source of these receptors: an adult who received the AZD1222 COVID-19 vaccine.

As regards this clone: A junction end diverges from the germline sequence, so it may reflect a read error. V and J are TRBV27 and TRBJ1-4, with no clear D. The V gene's germline CDR1 is MNHEY and CDR2 SMNVEV (reference sequence). The CDR3 extends over 14 amino acids. The CDR3 coding sequence is TGTACCAGCAGTTTAAGATCCAGACAAGAAAAACTGTTTTTT. Translation gives CTSSLRSRQEKLFF.

CDR3 loop: CASSVSGRLGYTF. The CDR3 DNA is TGTGCCAGCAGCGTTTCGGGGCGTCTTGGCTACACCTTC. The V call is TRBV2, the J call TRBJ1-2; D is possibly TRBD1 (5 bases). This CDR3 has 13 residues. Germline lookup yields CDR1 SNHLY and CDR2 FYNNEI. V lost 6 bases and J 7 bases, leaving 15 bases between the germline ends.

This clone appeared once. This chain uses TRBV7-3 with TRBJ2-1, with D unresolved. V gave up 3 bases and J gave up 6 bases, with 15 bases separating them. This CDR3 has 15 residues. CDR1 is SGHTA and CDR2 is FQGTGA in the germline V gene. Here the CDR3 reads CASSFDSQPFNEQFF. The CDR3 DNA sequence: TGTGCCAGCAGCTTCGATTCACAGCCTTTCAATGAGCAGTTCTTC.

CDR3 amino acids: CASSVQIYSGANVLTF. In DNA form, the CDR3 reads TGTGCCAGCAGTGTACAGATTTACTCTGGGGCCAACGTCCTGACTTTC. This rearrangement joins TRBV2 to TRBJ2-6; D gene ambiguous. CDR1 is SNHLY and CDR2 is FYNNEI in the germline V gene. Trimming pared 4 bases from V and 0 bases from J, leaving 10 bases between. The CDR3 extends over 16 amino acids.

The chain carries TRBV30 and TRBJ2-7; D is perhaps TRBD1 (6 bases). CDR3 length equals 13 residues. The V and J ends lost 2 bases and 1 base respectively, with 9 bases between them. The germline gives CDR1 GTSNPN, CDR2 SVGIG (reference sequence). CDR3 nucleotides: TGTGCCTGGAGTATTAGGGGGTCCTACGAGCAGTACTTC. Protein: CAWSIRGSYEQYF.

This clone was found a few times. CDR3 bases: TGTGCCAGCTCACCAAGGCGGACAGTACCTACGAACACTGAAGCTTTCTTT. Translating it yields CASSPRRTVPTNTEAFF. V gene TRBV18 combines with J gene TRBJ1-1, with a possible D match to TRBD1 (6 bases). The CDR3 length is 17 residues. V was cut by 2 bases and J by 1 base, with 17 bases left in between. Germline CDR1 is KGHSH and CDR2 is LQKENI.

The chain uses TRBV6-1 and TRBJ2-5; 16 bases align to TRBD2. CDR3 length: 18 residues. Germline-derived CDR1 and CDR2 are MNHNS and SASEGT. V shed 1 base and J 2 bases; nucleotides not matched to a gene: 4. The CDR3 protein is CASSEGGTSGRVQETQYF. Here the CDR3 DNA reads TGTGCCAGCAGTGAAGGAGGGACTAGCGGGAGGGTTCAAGAGACCCAGTACTTC.

The chain couples TRBV3-1 (or the pseudogene TRBV3-2) to TRBJ1-1, with a weak D call TRBD1 (6 bases). Germline V gene data show CDR1 as LGHDT and CDR2 as YNNKEL (reference sequence). The CDR3 has 19 amino acids. The V and J ends lost 0 bases and 0 bases respectively, with 20 bases between them. The CDR3 nucleotides are TGTGCCAGCAGCCAAGATTTAAATCAGGACAGTTCCATGAACACTGAAGCTTTCTTT. The encoded protein is CASSQDLNQDSSMNTEAFF.

This clone was observed a handful of times. The chain has TRBV28 and TRBJ1-2, with TRBD1 matching over 7 bases. The ends lost 5 bases at V and 5 bases at J; junction bases unmatched: 11. CDR3 size: 15 residues. Germline V CDR1 and CDR2: MDHEN, SYDVKM. The CDR3 DNA sequence: TGTGCCAGCAGTCAGGGACAGCCCTATCGGTATGGCTACACCTTC. As protein: CASSQGQPYRYGYTF.

This clone was detected a few times. V is TRBV27 and J is TRBJ1-2; the match to TRBD1 covers 8 bases. Germline-derived CDR1 and CDR2 are MNHEY and SMNVEV (reference sequence). V lost 6 bases, J lost 0 bases, and 6 bases stayed unmatched. The length of the CDR3 is 15 residues. Here the CDR3 DNA reads TGTGCCAGCAGGGGACAGGATTTAGCTAACTATGGCTACACCTTC. It codes for CASRGQDLANYGYTF.

The V gene is TRBV2, the J gene TRBJ2-2; D uncertain. This CDR3 has 13 amino acids. Per the germline V gene, CDR1 is SNHLY and CDR2 is FYNNEI. The ends were cut back, 7 bases at V and 4 bases at J, with 10 bases in the middle. This chain's CDR3 is CASTLRSTGELFF. CDR3 DNA sequence: TGTGCCAGCACCCTTCGTTCCACCGGGGAGCTGTTTTTT.

The V gene is TRBV30, the J gene TRBJ2-3, with D tentatively TRBD1 or TRBD2 (5 bases each). The germline gives CDR1 GTSNPN, CDR2 SVGIG (reference sequence). The CDR3 has 14 residues. V was cut by 2 bases and J by 1 base, with 10 bases left in between. The CDR3 spells CAWSRSGRTDTQYF. The CDR3 DNA is TGTGCCTGGAGTCGGTCGGGGCGCACAGATACGCAGTATTTT.

The chain has TRBV20-1 and TRBJ2-2; D might be TRBD2 (5 bases). V lost 3 bases, J lost 4 bases, and 9 bases lay in between. The CDR3 sequence is 13 residues long. In germline, CDR1 is DFQATT, CDR2 SNEGSKA (reference sequence). CDR3 sequence (DNA): TGCAGTGCTAGTAACGGGATCACCGGGGAGCTGTTTTTT. Amino acid sequence: CSASNGITGELFF.

This clone appeared a single time. This chain connects TRBV28 to TRBJ2-6, with D unresolved. The CDR3 loop spans 15 amino acids. From germline, CDR1 is MDHEN and CDR2 SYDVKM. V lost 8 bases and J 0 bases, leaving 11 bases between the germline ends. The CDR3, as DNA: TGTGCCAGCGGTGAAATGAGCTCTGGGGCCAACGTCCTGACTTTC. Translated: CASGEMSSGANVLTF.

The table lists this clone with a count of one. This chain uses TRBV7-6 with TRBJ2-1; D is ambiguous. CDR3 length equals 12 residues. The V end was cut by 11 bases, the J end by 1 base, with 9 bases between. Germline V gene lookup returns CDR1 SGHVS and CDR2 FNYEAQ. In DNA, the CDR3 is TGTGCCCCACGGGTATCCTACAATGAGCAGTTCTTC. This gives the protein CAPRVSYNEQFF.

V gene TRBV19 combines with J gene TRBJ2-6; D remains ambiguous. The CDR3 runs to 15 residues. The germline V gene encodes CDR1 LNHDA and CDR2 SQIVND (reference sequence). Trimming stripped 5 bases from V and 0 bases from J, with 8 bases between. DNA of the CDR3: TGTGCCAGTAGTCCTTCGAGCTCTGGGGCCAACGTCCTGACTTTC. It translates to CASSPSSSGANVLTF. The full variable domain, rest sourced from reference TRBV19 and TRBJ2-6, is DGGITQSPKYLFRKEGQNVTLSCEQNLNHDAMYWYRQDPGQGLRLIYYSQIVNDFQKGDIAEGYSVSREKKESFPLTVTSAQKNPTAFYLCASSPSSSGANVLTFGAGSRLTVL.

J is TRBJ2-2 and V is TRBV4-1; the D gene is possibly TRBD2 (6 bases). Looked up from germline, CDR1 is MGHRA and CDR2 is YSYEKL. The CDR3 loop spans 16 amino acids. Trimming shortened V by 1 base and J by 6 bases, and 15 bases separated the two germline ends. Here the CDR3 DNA reads TGCGCCAGCAGCCAAGCGGGGTCGGGAGTTCCCGGGGAGCTGTTTTTT. Its translation is CASSQAGSGVPGELFF.

This chain connects TRBV25-1 to TRBJ2-4, with 10 bases that match TRBD2. This CDR3 is built from 15 residues. Unmatched junction bases numbered 10, after V lost 6 bases and J lost 8 bases. CDR1 is MGHDK and CDR2 is SYGVNS in the germline V gene. The CDR3 sequence: CASSITSGAGDIQYF. The CDR3 nucleotides are TGTGCCAGCAGCATTACTAGCGGGGCCGGTGACATTCAGTACTTC.

The rearrangement links TRBV30 to TRBJ1-1; possible D gene TRBD1, 5 bases. V was trimmed by 5 bases and J by 4 bases, leaving 14 bases between them. There are 13 residues in the CDR3. CDR1 and CDR2 from the germline V gene are GTSNPN and SVGIG (reference sequence). As DNA, the CDR3 is TGTGCCTGGGGGTCCCAGGGAAGCACTGAAGCTTTCTTT. It encodes CAWGSQGSTEAFF.

The chain carries TRBV5-1 and TRBJ1-4, with unresolved D. V was pared by 0 bases and J by 0 bases, with 0 bases between. Looked up from germline, CDR1 is SGHRS and CDR2 is YFSETQ. The CDR3 consists of 13 residues. CDR3 protein: CASSLATNEKLFF. In DNA, the CDR3 is TGCGCCAGCAGCTTGGCAACTAATGAAAAACTGTTTTTT.

The chain combines TRBV12-5 with TRBJ2-2; the D gene is possibly TRBD2 (5 bases). Trimming removed 4 bases at V and 8 bases at J, with 14 bases between. Per germline, CDR1 LGHNT and CDR2 FRNRAP. CDR3 length equals 14 residues. The CDR3 loop reads CASGSGTDFGELFF. The DNA for the CDR3 is TGTGCTAGTGGTTCCGGCACGGACTTTGGGGAGCTGTTTTTT.

This chain connects TRBV12-3 or TRBV12-4 to TRBJ2-2; D is unresolved. This CDR3 contains 12 residues. Trimming took off 6 bases at V and 7 bases at J, with 9 bases between the two ends. The CDR3 here is CASSVSGGELFF. The DNA for the CDR3 is TGTGCCAGCAGCGTCTCGGGCGGGGAGCTGTTTTTT.

The chain has TRBV5-8 and TRBJ2-7; TRBD2 matches at 16 bases. From germline, CDR1 is SGHTS and CDR2 YDEGEE. Unmatched junction bases numbered 11, after V lost 2 bases and J lost 3 bases. The CDR3 consists of 19 residues. CDR3 DNA sequence: TGTGCCAGCAGCTTACGCCTGGGACTAGCGGGAGGGGGATTCTACGAGCAGTACTTC. It is translated as CASSLRLGLAGGGFYEQYF.

The CDR3 DNA is TGTGCCAGCAGGCCGGACGACACTGAAGCTTTCTTT. It is translated as CASRPDDTEAFF. The J gene is TRBJ1-1, the V gene TRBV12-3 or TRBV12-4; D not certain. The V gene lost 6 bases and the J gene lost 3 bases, with 8 bases spanning the gap. The CDR3 loop spans 12 amino acids.

The chain is built from TRBV30 and TRBJ2-2; the match to TRBD1 covers 7 bases. This CDR3 is built from 13 residues. Trimming removed 5 bases from V and 3 bases from J; junction bases left unmatched: 3. Germline-derived CDR1 and CDR2 are GTSNPN and SVGIG (reference sequence). The CDR3 protein is CAWDRVDTGELFF. Here the CDR3 DNA reads TGTGCCTGGGACAGGGTGGACACCGGGGAGCTGTTTTTT.

The chain links TRBV6-2 or TRBV6-3 to TRBJ2-7, with D uncertain. The CDR3 contains 11 residues. V lost 2 bases and J 5 bases, leaving 4 bases between the germline ends. Germline values: CDR1 MNHEY, CDR2 SVGEGT. The CDR3 sequence: CASSYPHEQYF. For the CDR3, the DNA is TGTGCCAGCAGTTACCCCCACGAGCAGTACTTC.

This clone was recorded once. This chain uses TRBV6-1 with TRBJ2-7; 9 bases line up with TRBD1. The CDR3 covers 16 residues. Trimming removed 4 bases from V and 3 bases from J; junction bases left unmatched: 10. Germline V CDR1 and CDR2: MNHNS, SASEGT. CDR3 residues: CASSGSGQGSGYEQYF. CDR3 bases: TGTGCCAGCAGTGGTTCCGGACAGGGGTCGGGCTACGAGCAGTACTTC.

The rearrangement joins TRBV7-2 to TRBJ1-6; D not certain. The CDR3 length is 14 residues. V was clipped by 5 bases and J by 9 bases, with 14 bases between them. CDR1 SGHTA and CDR2 FQGNSA come from the germline V gene. The CDR3 DNA reads as TGTGCCAGCAGCGCCCTTGATGGCAGTTCACCCCTCCACTTT. The encoded protein is CASSALDGSSPLHF.